Shown below are 21 T cell receptor beta chains from a single sample sequenced in a study of T-cell reconstitution after alpha-beta-depleted transplantation in children. Study results and limitations: T-cell numbers and diversity, one year after transplant, stemmed largely from T cells that were newly produced.

These receptors' targets are unknown. Unique molecular identifiers tagged the TCRbeta library. In TCRdb, the PCR reads were re-called with MiXCR into one record per CDR3 protein. The sample yields approximately 300,000 distinct CDR3 sequences, just over 7.5% seen once. The sequences come from peripheral blood, collected 360 days after TCRalphabeta/CD19-depleted stem cell transplant. These receptors all stem from a female patient between 2 and 15 years old who had a stem cell transplant for Fanconi anemia, so the T cells may come from the graft donor.

In this sample, this clonotype turned up many times. The chain has TRBV12-3 or TRBV12-4 and TRBJ2-1, with unresolved D. V shed 3 bases and J shed 7 bases, with 13 bases lying between them. The CDR3 loop spans 14 amino acids. The CDR3 protein is CASSFLSGVNEQFF. CDR3 DNA sequence: TGTGCCAGCAGTTTTCTGTCGGGCGTTAATGAGCAGTTCTTC.

The sample holds many counts of this clonotype. A junction boundary mismatches the germline segment, possibly from a read error. V usage is TRBV5-1 and J usage is TRBJ2-3, with 7 bases lining up with TRBD2. CDR1 is SGHRS, CDR2 YFSETQ, per germline. This CDR3 is 12 amino acids long. Here the CDR3 DNA reads TGCGCCAGCAGCGGCGGGGTCACTAGCGTCCATTTT. Translating it yields CASSGGVTSVHF.

This clonotype has ten or more counts. J is TRBJ1-2 and V is TRBV29-1; D uncertain. CDR1 SQVTM and CDR2 ANQGSEA come from the germline V gene. The CDR3 spans 12 residues. The V end was cut by 4 bases, the J end by 5 bases, with 11 bases between. In DNA form, the CDR3 reads TGCAGCGTTGCTAGGGTTGGGTATGGCTACACCTTC. As protein: CSVARVGYGYTF.

This clonotype occurred many times. J is TRBJ2-5 and V is TRBV28; TRBD1 is a possible D gene (5 bases). V lost 5 bases and J lost 1, with 11 bases in between. This CDR3 has 14 residues. Per the germline V gene, CDR1 is MDHEN and CDR2 is SYDVKM. The CDR3 sequence is CASSETGAQETQYF. DNA of the CDR3: TGTGCCAGCAGTGAAACAGGAGCCCAAGAGACCCAGTACTTC.

This clonotype was seen only once. The gene calls are TRBV6-2 or TRBV6-3 and TRBJ2-5; D gene unclear. V was trimmed by 6 bases and J by 5 bases, leaving 16 bases between them. From germline, CDR1 is MNHEY and CDR2 SVGEGT. The CDR3 loop spans 14 amino acids. The CDR3 region has the DNA TGTGCCAGCAGCGTGACACCCTTTTGGGAGACCCAGTACTTC. It specifies CASSVTPFWETQYF.

There are many counts of this clonotype. The V gene is TRBV20-1, the J gene TRBJ2-1; 10 bases are shared with TRBD1. The J segment lost 5 bases and the V segment lost 6 bases, leaving 10 bases of the junction unmatched. Germline CDR1 is DFQATT and CDR2 is SNEGSKA (reference sequence). The length of the CDR3 is 15 residues. Here the CDR3 reads CSADPGQGRDNEQFF. CDR3 in DNA: TGCAGTGCAGACCCGGGACAGGGGAGGGACAATGAGCAGTTCTTC.

This clonotype has ten or more counts. The chain employs TRBV12-3 or TRBV12-4 and TRBJ2-7, with D perhaps matching TRBD2 (5 bases). The CDR3 spans 14 residues. The ends were cut back, 6 bases at V and 3 bases at J, with 15 bases in the middle. Here the CDR3 DNA reads TGTGCCAGCAGCTCCGGACTGAACGTCTACGAGCAGTACTTC. Its protein product is CASSSGLNVYEQYF.

This clonotype has ten or more counts. The V and J genes are TRBV12-3 or TRBV12-4 and TRBJ1-1, with unresolved D. CDR3 length: 14 residues. V gave up 3 bases and J gave up 1 base, with 9 bases separating them. The CDR3 protein is CASSFYNRNTEAFF. In DNA, the CDR3 is TGTGCCAGCAGTTTCTACAACAGGAACACTGAAGCTTTCTTT.

This clonotype was counted ten times or more. The chain employs TRBV27 and TRBJ1-6, with D hard to call. Trimming removed 6 bases at V and 0 bases at J, with 21 bases between. Germline V CDR1 and CDR2: MNHEY, SMNVEV (reference sequence). This CDR3 is built from 19 residues. The CDR3 here is CASSALHRPPGSYNSPLHF. In DNA, the CDR3 is TGTGCCAGCAGCGCCCTTCATAGGCCCCCGGGCTCCTATAATTCACCCCTCCACTTT.

This sequence joins TRBV10-3 and TRBJ1-2, with a weak D call TRBD1 (6 bases). The germline gives CDR1 ENHRY, CDR2 SYGVKD. This CDR3 is 14 amino acids long. Trimming cost V 6 bases and J 3 bases, with 14 bases left between them. The CDR3 nucleotides read TGTGCCATCAGGTCCCCAGGACAGTACTATGGCTACACCTTC. It translates to CAIRSPGQYYGYTF.

This clonotype was counted many times. V is TRBV6-5 and J is TRBJ2-5; no clear D gene. Germline V gene lookup returns CDR1 MNHEY and CDR2 SVGAGI. The CDR3 runs to 13 residues. Trimming pared 0 bases from V and 6 bases from J, leaving 8 bases between. The CDR3 DNA follows: TGTGCCAGCAGTTACTCGTCATTGAAGACCCAGTACTTC. It is translated as CASSYSSLKTQYF.

This clonotype has just one count. The chain recombines TRBV7-9 with TRBJ2-1; 8 positions match TRBD1. This CDR3 has 16 residues. Germline V gene sequence: CDR1 SEHNR, CDR2 FQNEAQ (reference sequence). The junction had 10 bases not matched to a gene; V was cut back by 5 bases and J by 4 bases. CDR3: CASSPGGGTPYNEQFF. CDR3 sequence (DNA): TGTGCCAGCAGCCCAGGGGGCGGGACGCCTTACAATGAGCAGTTCTTC. The full variable domain, rest sourced from reference TRBV7-9 and TRBJ2-1, is DTGVSQNPRHKITKRGQNVTFRCDPISEHNRLYWYRQTLGQGPEFLTYFQNEAQLEKSRLLSDRFSAERPKGSFSTLEIQRTEQGDSAMYLCASSPGGGTPYNEQFFGPGTRLTVL.

This clonotype came up many times. The junction shows a germline mismatch at one end, possibly a read error. The chain carries TRBV12-3 or TRBV12-4 and TRBJ1-4; 9 nucleotides align to TRBD1. The CDR3 runs to 15 residues. The CDR3 reads CASSVATGGGEKLFF. DNA of the CDR3: TGTGCCAGCAGTGTAGCCACAGGGGGCGGGGAAAAACTGTTTTTT.

The V and J genes are TRBV20-1 and TRBJ1-2; D unclear. Trimming took off 3 bases at V and 4 bases at J, with 9 bases between the two ends. The germline gives CDR1 DFQATT, CDR2 SNEGSKA (reference sequence). The CDR3 extends over 12 amino acids. The CDR3 loop is CSASPYSYGYTF. The DNA for the CDR3 is TGCAGTGCTAGCCCGTACTCCTATGGCTACACCTTC.

This clonotype was counted a few times. Here the CDR3 DNA reads TGCAGTGCTAGAGCCGGCCTCACAGATACGCAGTATTTT. This sequence encodes CSARAGLTDTQYF. The chain combines TRBV20-1 with TRBJ2-3, with D uncertain. Germline V gives CDR1 DFQATT, CDR2 SNEGSKA (reference sequence). Trimming took off 1 base at V and 2 bases at J, with 7 bases between the two ends. This CDR3 is 13 amino acids long.

There are many counts of this clonotype. The chain couples TRBV12-3 or TRBV12-4 to TRBJ2-1, with a tentative D call TRBD2 (6 bases). This CDR3 region has 16 residues. V was pared by 10 bases and J by 0 bases, with 19 bases between. This chain's CDR3 is CAISPGSSSSYNEQFF. CDR3 bases: TGTGCCATCTCCCCCGGGAGCTCTAGCTCCTACAATGAGCAGTTCTTC.

This rearrangement joins TRBV7-2 to TRBJ2-7; 9 nucleotides agree with TRBD2. CDR1 is SGHTA and CDR2 is FQGNSA in the germline V gene. The CDR3 loop spans 15 amino acids. J gave up 0 bases and V 4 bases, and 4 bases lay outside the gene matches. In nucleotides, the CDR3 is TGTGCCAGCAGCTCCCTAGCGGGGCACTCCTACGAGCAGTACTTC. Translated, it gives CASSSLAGHSYEQYF.

This clonotype was counted ten times or more. DNA for the CDR3: TGTGCCAGCAGTTTTTGGGAGGACACCGGGGAGCTGTTTTTT. This translates into CASSFWEDTGELFF. J is TRBJ2-2 and V is TRBV28; the D gene is possibly TRBD2 (6 bases). V was cut by 3 bases and J by 3 bases, with 8 bases left in between. This CDR3 spans 14 amino acids. From germline, CDR1 is MDHEN and CDR2 SYDVKM. The full variable domain, its missing parts supplied by reference TRBV28 and TRBJ2-2, is DVKVTQSSRYLVKRTGEKVFLECVQDMDHENMFWYRQDPGLGLRLIYFSYDVKMKEKGDIPEGYSVSREKKERFSLILESASTNQTSMYLCASSFWEDTGELFFGEGSRLTVL.

The chain combines TRBV7-3 with TRBJ2-3, with D uncertain. CDR1 and CDR2 from the germline V gene are SGHTA and FQGTGA. The CDR3 consists of 13 residues. Trimming removed 4 bases from V and 7 bases from J, with 12 bases in between. CDR3 nucleotide sequence: TGTGCCAGCAGCTCCACTCTACAGAATACGCAGTATTTT. This gives the protein CASSSTLQNTQYF.

This CDR3 reads CSAAWRSGANVLTF. CDR3 in DNA: TGCAGTGCTGCCTGGCGCTCTGGGGCCAACGTCCTGACTTTC. V usage is TRBV20-1 and J usage is TRBJ2-6; D call uncertain. The V end lost 5 bases, the J end lost 0 bases, and 8 bases lay between the germline ends. CDR1 is DFQATT, CDR2 SNEGSKA, per germline (reference sequence). The CDR3 covers 14 residues.

This clonotype was detected ten times or more. The rearrangement joins TRBV3-1 to TRBJ1-2; 8 bases match TRBD1. V shed 5 bases and J 4 bases; nucleotides not matched to a gene: 3. The CDR3 consists of 13 residues. Germline lookup yields CDR1 LGHDT and CDR2 YNNKEL (reference sequence). CDR3 in DNA: TGTGCCAGCAGCGACAGGGGTGGCTATGGCTACACCTTC. Protein product: CASSDRGGYGYTF.